This T cell receptor beta chain was found in a study of T cells in Graves' hyperthyroidism and ophthalmopathy. Using RNA transcripts as the source, TCR beta CDR3 regions were amplified. HTBI primers were used for first-round RT-PCR of the TCR CDR3. TCRdb ran MiXCR on the multiplex PCR reads and lists one entry per CDR3 protein. Of about 290,000 distinct CDR3 sequences listed, roughly 15% are singletons. This clonotype was seen repeatedly, ten times or more. Diagnosing involved the use of clinical symptoms, serum thyroxine and TRAb, thyroid ultrasound and orbital computed tomography. Germline values: CDR1 SGHRS, CDR2 YFSETQ. CDR3 length: 13 amino acids. V lost 0 bases to trimming and J lost 7 bases, with 10 bases between them.

The TCR originated in a man younger than 40 with Graves' hyperthyroidism. Sequencing input: blood. V usage is TRBV5-1 and J usage is TRBJ1-2; D perhaps matches TRBD1 (6 bases). Written as DNA, the CDR3 is TGCGCCAGCAGCTTGGAGGGACATGGTGGCTACACCTTC. This codes for CASSLEGHGGYTF.